The 27 T cell receptor beta chains below come from one sample, sequenced in a study of CD8 T cells in Susac syndrome. Reverse transcription of 0.5 to 1 ug RNA was performed with random hexamers. Using its own MiXCR run on the immunoSEQ multiplex PCR reads, TCRdb lists one record per CDR3 protein. The sample has 250,000 to 300,000 distinct CDR3 sequences, about 82% seen once; the top ten hold around 0.21%. Source material: CD8+ T cells from PBMCs. Receptors were obtained from a human donor with multiple sclerosis.

A note on this clonotype: The junction shows a germline mismatch at one end, possibly a read error. The chain combines TRBV30 with TRBJ2-2, with D possibly matching TRBD2 (5 bases). CDR3 size: 14 residues. Germline V gives CDR1 GTSNPN, CDR2 SVGIG (reference sequence). DNA of the CDR3: TGTGCCTGGAGGGCGGACGCGAACACCGGGGAGCTTTTTTTT. Protein sequence: CAWRADANTGELFF.

The rearrangement links TRBV28 to TRBJ1-1, with D uncertain. The CDR3 is 13 residues long. Per the germline V gene, CDR1 is MDHEN and CDR2 is SYDVKM. Deletions cut 6 bases from V and 7 bases from J, with 15 bases between. CDR3 sequence reads: CASSHAPLGEAFF. As DNA, the CDR3 is TGTGCCAGCAGCCACGCTCCCCTGGGTGAAGCTTTCTTT.

This rearrangement joins TRBV27 to TRBJ2-5; tentatively, D is TRBD2 (5 bases). V lost 6 bases, J lost 2 bases, and 10 bases lay in between. Germline V gene sequence: CDR1 MNHEY, CDR2 SMNVEV (reference sequence). The CDR3 covers 13 residues. This CDR3 is CASSPGKQETQYF. The CDR3 region has the DNA TGTGCCAGCAGCCCGGGAAAGCAAGAGACCCAGTACTTC.

In nucleotides, the CDR3 is TGTGCCAGCAGTTCAGGGGTCGAGCAGTACTTC. Protein sequence: CASSSGVEQYF. The gene calls are TRBV6-5 and TRBJ2-7; D might be TRBD1 (6 bases). This CDR3 has 11 residues. Trimming left V 4 bases short and J 6 bases short, with 7 bases between. Germline V CDR1 and CDR2: MNHEY, SVGAGI.

The gene calls are TRBV7-9 and TRBJ2-7; TRBD1 might be the D (6 bases). Trimming took off 5 bases at V and 3 bases at J, with 29 bases between the two ends. CDR3 length equals 19 residues. Germline V CDR1 and CDR2: SEHNR, FQNEAQ (reference sequence). The CDR3 region has the DNA TGTGCCAGCAGCCTACAACCGATAGTTGGGGGCTCCTCCCACTACGAGCAGTACTTC. This encodes CASSLQPIVGGSSHYEQYF.

The J gene is TRBJ2-7, the V gene TRBV7-6, with D hard to call. The CDR3 spans 13 residues. The V gene lost 0 bases and the J gene lost 5 bases, with 8 bases spanning the gap. Germline CDR1 and CDR2: SGHVS and FNYEAQ. Here the CDR3 reads CASSLARIDEQYF. The CDR3, as DNA: TGTGCCAGCAGCTTAGCGAGAATCGACGAGCAGTACTTC. The whole variable domain, remainder taken from reference TRBV7-6 and TRBJ2-7, is GAGVSQSPRYKVTKRGQDVALRCDPISGHVSLYWYRQALGQGPEFLTYFNYEAQQDKSGLPNDRFSAERPEGSISTLTIQRTEQRDSAMYRCASSLARIDEQYFGPGTRLTVT.

The chain uses TRBV5-6 and TRBJ2-3; no firm D call. CDR1 is SGHDT and CDR2 is YYEEEE in the germline V gene. The V gene lost 0 bases and the J gene lost 9 bases, with 5 bases spanning the gap. This CDR3 has 11 residues. The CDR3, as DNA: TGTGCCAGCAGCTTGGTGGGCACGCAGTATTTT. This encodes CASSLVGTQYF.

V is TRBV20-1 and J is TRBJ2-7; possible D gene TRBD1, 5 bases. Germline CDR1 is DFQATT and CDR2 is SNEGSKA (reference sequence). This CDR3 is built from 17 residues. V was cut by 5 bases and J by 4 bases, with 27 bases left in between. CDR3 in DNA: TGCAGTGCTTTCTATCACTCCATCAAATCAAGGGGTTACGAGCAGTACTTC. Protein sequence: CSAFYHSIKSRGYEQYF.

This chain connects TRBV6-5 to TRBJ1-4, with D tentatively TRBD1 (6 bases). The V gene lost 2 bases and the J gene lost 5 bases, with 12 bases spanning the gap. Germline CDR1 MNHEY, CDR2 SVGAGI. The CDR3 has 15 residues. This chain's CDR3 is CASSYEYRENEKLFF. CDR3 sequence (DNA): TGTGCCAGCAGTTACGAGTACAGGGAAAATGAAAAACTGTTTTTT.

The genes are TRBV28 and TRBJ1-5; TRBD1 might be the D (6 bases). V was cut by 2 bases and J by 5 bases, with 25 bases left in between. The CDR3 has 19 amino acids. Germline values: CDR1 MDHEN, CDR2 SYDVKM. The CDR3 loop reads CASSLLKGGPEKGHQPQHF. The CDR3 DNA reads as TGTGCCAGCAGTTTACTCAAAGGGGGACCAGAAAAAGGGCATCAGCCCCAGCATTTT. The entire variable domain, with the rest obtained from reference TRBV28 and TRBJ1-5, is as follows: DVKVTQSSRYLVKRTGEKVFLECVQDMDHENMFWYRQDPGLGLRLIYFSYDVKMKEKGDIPEGYSVSREKKERFSLILESASTNQTSMYLCASSLLKGGPEKGHQPQHFGDGTRLSIL.

The sample holds one count of this clonotype. The J gene is TRBJ1-4, the V gene TRBV7-9; D may be TRBD1 (5 bases). With 1 base removed from V and 5 bases from J, the gap between germline ends came to 11 bases. Germline CDR1 SEHNR, CDR2 FQNEAQ (reference sequence). This CDR3 spans 15 amino acids. The CDR3 sequence is CASSLETDSNEKLFF. DNA for the CDR3: TGTGCCAGCAGCTTAGAGACAGATTCAAATGAAAAACTGTTTTTT. The full variable domain, completed using reference TRBV7-9 and TRBJ1-4, is DTGVSQNPRHKITKRGQNVTFRCDPISEHNRLYWYRQTLGQGPEFLTYFQNEAQLEKSRLLSDRFSAERPKGSFSTLEIQRTEQGDSAMYLCASSLETDSNEKLFFGSGTQLSVL.

The chain joins TRBV27 to TRBJ2-7; D uncertain. The CDR3 is made up of 13 amino acids. CDR1 MNHEY and CDR2 SMNVEV come from the germline V gene (reference sequence). V shed 8 bases and J shed 3 bases, with 14 bases lying between them. The CDR3 region has the DNA TGTGCCAGCGCATTAAGTTCCGACTACGAGCAGTACTTC. Protein product: CASALSSDYEQYF.

This chain connects TRBV15 to TRBJ2-7; 9 nucleotides match TRBD1. CDR1 and CDR2 (germline): LNHNV, YYDKDF (reference sequence). The junction had 5 bases not matched to a gene; V was cut back by 0 bases and J by 2 bases. This CDR3 comprises 16 residues. Here the CDR3 DNA reads TGTGCCACCAGCAGAGATTTGGGACAGGGAACCTACGAGCAGTACTTC. Translated: CATSRDLGQGTYEQYF.

The chain carries TRBV10-3 and TRBJ1-1, with 9 bases aligning to TRBD1. Per the germline V gene, CDR1 is ENHRY and CDR2 is SYGVKD. With V trimmed by 0 bases and J by 4 bases, 3 bases remained unmatched. The CDR3 length is 15 residues. In DNA form, the CDR3 reads TGTGCCATCAGTGAGTCGGACAGGGGAGGCACTGAAGCTTTCTTT. It encodes CAISESDRGGTEAFF.

The rearrangement uses TRBV7-8 and TRBJ2-2; no clear D gene. The CDR3 is 15 residues long. Trimming cost V 1 base and J 1 base, with 7 bases left between them. Germline V gene data show CDR1 as SGHVS and CDR2 as FQNEAQ. The CDR3 sequence: CASSLDLLNTGELFF. For the CDR3, the DNA is TGTGCCAGCAGCTTAGACCTACTGAACACCGGGGAGCTGTTTTTT.

The rearrangement uses TRBV5-4 and TRBJ2-3; D is unresolved. V was clipped by 4 bases and J by 2 bases, with 17 bases between them. This CDR3 has 16 residues. CDR1 and CDR2 from the germline V gene are SGHNT and YYREEE (reference sequence). The CDR3 nucleotides are TGTGCCAGCAGCGTATCTAGTCTAAGGGTCACAGATACGCAGTATTTT. Amino acids: CASSVSSLRVTDTQYF. The whole variable domain, filled in from reference TRBV5-4 and TRBJ2-3, reads ETGVTQSPTHLIKTRGQQVTLRCSSQSGHNTVSWYQQALGQGPQFIFQYYREEENGRGNFPPRFSGLQFPNYSSELNVNALELDDSALYLCASSVSSLRVTDTQYFGPGTRLTVL.

The V and J genes are TRBV9 and TRBJ2-2; D tentatively reads TRBD1 or TRBD2 (6 bases each). CDR1 SGDLS and CDR2 YYNGEE come from the germline V gene. There are 17 residues in the CDR3. With 0 bases removed from V and 5 bases from J, the gap between germline ends came to 17 bases. CDR3 protein: CASSVVLGGLETGELFF. The CDR3 bases are TGTGCCAGCAGCGTAGTTTTGGGGGGCCTGGAGACCGGGGAGCTGTTTTTT.

This chain joins TRBV27 and TRBJ1-2; D gene ambiguous. Germline lookup yields CDR1 MNHEY and CDR2 SMNVEV (reference sequence). V was cut by 3 bases and J by 5 bases, with 10 bases left in between. The CDR3 has 13 residues. The CDR3 sequence is CASSFSDFYGYTF. The CDR3 DNA sequence: TGTGCCAGCAGTTTTTCAGACTTTTATGGCTACACCTTC.

This chain uses TRBV27 with TRBJ2-3; 9 positions agree with TRBD2. After removal of 2 bases from V and 4 bases from J, the junction contained 7 bases not matched to a gene. This CDR3 comprises 16 residues. Germline CDR1 MNHEY, CDR2 SMNVEV (reference sequence). The DNA for the CDR3 is TGTGCCAGCAGTTTAAGGGGCGGGAGGGGCCCAGATACGCAGTATTTT. It is translated as CASSLRGGRGPDTQYF.

The chain has TRBV4-3 and TRBJ1-1, with D uncertain. Germline V gene lookup returns CDR1 LGHNA and CDR2 YSLEER. This CDR3 is built from 15 residues. V shed 0 bases and J shed 1 base, with 9 bases lying between them. CDR3 sequence: CASSQDYPWNTEAFF. CDR3 DNA sequence: TGCGCCAGCAGCCAAGATTACCCATGGAACACTGAAGCTTTCTTT.

The chain recombines TRBV4-2 with TRBJ2-7, with a weak D call TRBD2 (6 bases). The CDR3 consists of 16 residues. V gave up 1 base and J gave up 3 bases, with 16 bases separating them. Germline lookup yields CDR1 LGHNA and CDR2 YNFKEQ. CDR3: CASSQVRTGVDYEQYF. The CDR3 DNA reads TGTGCCAGCAGCCAAGTTAGGACGGGAGTCGACTACGAGCAGTACTTC.

This clonotype was recorded only once. The chain is built from TRBV23-1 and TRBJ2-3, with TRBD1 identical over 8 bases. TRBV23-1 is placed among ORFs of uncertain function. The CDR3 runs 14 residues. V lost 9 bases, J lost 2 bases, and 7 bases stayed unmatched. The CDR3 sequence: CASPQGAYTDTQYF. The DNA of the CDR3 is TGCGCCAGTCCCCAGGGGGCCTACACAGATACGCAGTATTTT.

The J gene is TRBJ1-5, the V gene TRBV27, with D perhaps TRBD1 (5 bases). The CDR3 is 14 amino acids. CDR1 and CDR2 (germline): MNHEY, SMNVEV (reference sequence). The V gene lost 5 bases and the J gene lost 3 bases, with 11 bases spanning the gap. CDR3 loop: CASSPTGYNQPQHF. The CDR3 DNA follows: TGTGCCAGCAGTCCCACAGGCTACAATCAGCCCCAGCATTTT.

The rearrangement joins TRBV12-3 or TRBV12-4 to TRBJ1-4; tentative D call: TRBD1 (5 bases). The ends were cut back, 6 bases at V and 5 bases at J, with 16 bases in the middle. This CDR3 region has 15 residues. CDR3 region: CASSPWGRENEKLFF. The DNA of the CDR3 is TGTGCCAGCAGCCCTTGGGGCCGGGAAAATGAAAAACTGTTTTTT.

V is TRBV29-1 and J is TRBJ2-1; D is ambiguous. This CDR3 is 14 amino acids long. Per germline, CDR1 SQVTM and CDR2 ANQGSEA. Trimming stripped 2 bases from V and 4 bases from J, with 12 bases between. This CDR3 reads CSVERQVGYNEQFF. Here the CDR3 DNA reads TGCAGCGTTGAAAGGCAGGTTGGGTACAATGAGCAGTTCTTC.

The chain carries TRBV2 and TRBJ2-1; either TRBD1 or TRBD2 may fit D (6 bases each). The CDR3 sequence is 15 residues long. The germline V gene has CDR1 SNHLY and CDR2 FYNNEI. Between the trimmed V and J ends, which lost 1 base and 2 bases, there was a span of 9 bases. In nucleotides, the CDR3 is TGTGCCAGCAGTGAAGGGGGGGCAACCTACAATGAGCAGTTCTTC. It translates to CASSEGGATYNEQFF.

V gene TRBV19 combines with J gene TRBJ1-1; TRBD1 matches 7 bases. The trim removed 5 bases at V and 9 bases at J, leaving 6 bases unmatched. Germline loops: CDR1 LNHDA, CDR2 SQIVND (reference sequence). CDR3 length: 12 amino acids. The CDR3 sequence: CASSGAGGQAFF. The DNA for the CDR3 is TGTGCCAGTAGTGGGGCAGGGGGTCAAGCTTTCTTT.